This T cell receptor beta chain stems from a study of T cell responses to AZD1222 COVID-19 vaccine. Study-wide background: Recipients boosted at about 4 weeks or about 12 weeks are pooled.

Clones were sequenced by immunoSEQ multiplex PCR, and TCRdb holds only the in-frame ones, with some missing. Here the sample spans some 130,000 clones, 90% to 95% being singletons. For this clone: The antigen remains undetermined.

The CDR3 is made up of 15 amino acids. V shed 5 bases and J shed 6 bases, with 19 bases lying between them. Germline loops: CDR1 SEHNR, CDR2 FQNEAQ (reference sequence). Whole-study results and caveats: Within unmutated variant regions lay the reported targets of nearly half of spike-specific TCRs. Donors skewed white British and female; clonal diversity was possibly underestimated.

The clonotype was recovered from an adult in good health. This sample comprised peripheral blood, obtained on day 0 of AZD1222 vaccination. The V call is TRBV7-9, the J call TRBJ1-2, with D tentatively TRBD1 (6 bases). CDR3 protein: CASSLQGEGADGYTF. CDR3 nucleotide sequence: TGTGCCAGCAGCCTACAGGGAGAAGGTGCGGATGGCTACACCTTC.